These 20 T cell receptor beta chains originate from one sample sequenced in a study of CD8+ T cells in alopecia areata (dated by TCRdb to the late 2010s). The time point label here, explained by the study, means: more than three weeks on oral tofacitinib. The treatment or condition label corresponds to: oral pan-JAK inhibitor, 5-10 mg twice daily. Receptor amplification or capture employed the immunoSEQ multiplex PCR assay. RNA was extracted from all samples and reverse transcribed into cDNA as template for TCR sequencing. What TCRdb holds here is the immuneACCESS table cut down to in-frame rearrangements. Part of the clones is not present; checked against another copy, under half of the missing clones reflect an unresolved V gene, and the others are unexplained. The sample contains 200,000 to 250,000 clones, about 50% of them found a single time. Of the sample, 1.6% falls within the top ten clones.

The specimen comprised CD4+ T cells sorted from blood, sampled at week 4, from a patient treated with tofacitinib. These TCRs come from a human donor with alopecia areata.

This clone was seen a handful of times. The genes are TRBV10-3 and TRBJ1-6; D uncertain. CDR1 and CDR2 from the germline V gene are ENHRY and SYGVKD. The CDR3 contains 13 residues. Trimming took off 10 bases at V and 8 bases at J, with 15 bases between the two ends. In DNA, the CDR3 is TGTGCCAACGGACTGACAAGGGATTCACCCCTCCACTTT. It encodes CANGLTRDSPLHF.

The rearrangement joins TRBV9 to TRBJ1-6; no firm D call. V was trimmed by 0 bases and J by 6 bases, leaving 7 bases between them. Per the germline V gene, CDR1 is SGDLS and CDR2 is YYNGEE. This CDR3 comprises 14 residues. CDR3 sequence reads: CASSVGDTNSPLHF. In DNA, the CDR3 is TGTGCCAGCAGCGTAGGAGACACTAATTCACCCCTCCACTTT. Supplemented by reference TRBV9 and TRBJ1-6, the full variable domain reads DSGVTQTPKHLITATGQRVTLRCSPRSGDLSVYWYQQSLDQGLQFLIQYYNGEERAKGNILERFSAQQFPDLHSELNLSSLELGDSALYFCASSVGDTNSPLHFGNGTRLTVT.

J is TRBJ2-1 and V is TRBV11-2; TRBD2 might be the D (5 bases). CDR1 is SGHAT, CDR2 FQNNGV, per germline. Trimming pared 2 bases from V and 3 bases from J, leaving 14 bases between. This CDR3 has 16 amino acids. CDR3 nucleotides: TGTGCCAGCAGCTTACGGCTAGCCCCCGGCTACAATGAGCAGTTCTTC. This encodes CASSLRLAPGYNEQFF.

Turning to this clone: This CDR3 fails to terminate in the conserved phenylalanine or tryptophan, so it likely reflects a read error. Because the CDR3's place on the DNA is in doubt, the DNA is left out and the CDR3 is given as listed by TCRdb. The rearrangement uses TRBV7-2 and TRBJ1-1; TRBD1 was called by the table and not checked on the DNA. Inclusive of both ends, the CDR3 amounts to 12 amino acids. Germline CDR1 and CDR2: SGHTA and FQGNSA. CDR3 region: CASSLDRDRPDI.

The table lists this clone with a few counts. The DNA of the CDR3 is TGCAGCGTTGTTGGCAGGGGCGACGAGCAGTACTTC. Translating gives CSVVGRGDEQYF. The chain combines TRBV29-1 with TRBJ2-7; possibly TRBD1 for D (6 bases). V was pared by 4 bases and J by 5 bases, with 12 bases between. CDR3 length: 12 amino acids. Germline V gene sequence: CDR1 SQVTM, CDR2 ANQGSEA.

J is TRBJ2-7 and V is TRBV5-1; D tentatively fits TRBD1 or TRBD2 (5 bases each). Germline V CDR1 and CDR2: SGHRS, YFSETQ. V lost 0 bases to trimming and J lost 0 bases, with 13 bases between them. The CDR3 is 16 amino acids. Here the CDR3 reads CASSLGGFGASYEQYF. The CDR3, as DNA: TGCGCCAGCAGCTTGGGGGGCTTCGGGGCCTCCTACGAGCAGTACTTC.

The CDR3 bases are TGCGCCAGCAGCCTCTATACTAGCGGGGGTAGCAATGAGCAGTTCTTC. Amino acid sequence: CASSLYTSGGSNEQFF. The V and J genes are TRBV4-1 and TRBJ2-1; 11 positions agree with TRBD2. Per the germline V gene, CDR1 is MGHRA and CDR2 is YSYEKL. There are 16 residues in the CDR3. The ends lost 4 bases at V and 6 bases at J; junction bases unmatched: 8.

This clone was counted only a few times. The V and J genes are TRBV7-6 and TRBJ2-7; tentative D call: TRBD1 (6 bases). Germline CDR1 is SGHVS and CDR2 is FNYEAQ. CDR3 length: 12 residues. Trimming removed 6 bases at V and 6 bases at J, with 12 bases between. Here the CDR3 DNA reads TGTGCCAGCAGACCACTAGGGGGCGAGCAGTACTTC. Translating it yields CASRPLGGEQYF.

This rearrangement joins TRBV2 to TRBJ2-2; TRBD2 is a possible D gene (5 bases). CDR1 SNHLY and CDR2 FYNNEI come from the germline V gene. This CDR3 is built from 13 residues. V lost 7 bases, J lost 6 bases, and 12 bases lay in between. CDR3 nucleotides: TGTGCCAGCACTTTAGAGGGCTCCGGGGAGCTGTTTTTT. Amino acid sequence: CASTLEGSGELFF.

The V gene is TRBV4-3, the J gene TRBJ2-4; D tentatively fits TRBD1 or TRBD2 (5 bases each). CDR1 and CDR2 (germline): LGHNA, YSLEER. V dropped 0 bases and J dropped 9 bases, with 9 bases sitting between them. There are 13 residues in the CDR3. CDR3 DNA sequence: TGCGCCAGCAGCCAAGAAGCTGGGGGCATTCAGTACTTC. It encodes CASSQEAGGIQYF.

A single count supports this clone. This chain links TRBV5-4 with TRBJ2-1, with 12 bases that match TRBD2. The germline V gene has CDR1 SGHNT and CDR2 YYREEE (reference sequence). The CDR3 covers 15 residues. Trimming at V came to 1 base and at J to 10 bases, leaving 6 bases not matched to a gene. In DNA form, the CDR3 reads TGTGCCAGCAGCTTGCCGGGACTAGCGGGTACCGAGCAGTTCTTC. Translating it yields CASSLPGLAGTEQFF.

This clone was seen a handful of times. This sequence joins TRBV5-1 and TRBJ2-5; tentatively, D is TRBD1 (6 bases). The CDR3 length is 14 residues. The germline V gene has CDR1 SGHRS and CDR2 YFSETQ. V was pared by 2 bases and J by 5 bases, with 13 bases between. The CDR3 DNA sequence: TGCGCCAGCAGCTTCAACAGGGCGGGTGAGACCCAGTACTTC. Residues: CASSFNRAGETQYF.

The genes are TRBV29-1 and TRBJ1-2, with unresolved D. In germline, CDR1 is SQVTM, CDR2 ANQGSEA. The V end lost 7 bases, the J end lost 6 bases, and 15 bases lay between the germline ends. This CDR3 is 12 amino acids long. The DNA for the CDR3 is TGCAGCGCCTCAAAGGGTGGCGATGGCTACACCTTC. This codes for CSASKGGDGYTF.

The chain joins TRBV9 to TRBJ2-7; perhaps TRBD2 as D (5 bases). V lost 3 bases to trimming and J lost 6 bases, with 19 bases between them. Germline V gene sequence: CDR1 SGDLS, CDR2 YYNGEE. The CDR3 is 15 residues long. CDR3 sequence: CASSDEDTQRSEQYF. CDR3 nucleotides: TGTGCCAGCAGCGACGAAGACACCCAGCGGTCCGAGCAGTACTTC.

About this clone: One end of the junction fails to match germline, which may point to a read error. The genes are TRBV6-5 and TRBJ2-7; D unclear. The CDR3 length is 11 residues. The germline V gene encodes CDR1 MNHEY and CDR2 SVGAGI. DNA of the CDR3: TGTGCCAGCAGTTACTCCAACGAGCAGTACTTC. Its translation: CASSYSNEQYF.

CDR3 DNA sequence: TGCGCCAGCAGCCAAGGGGCAGGGGGGAACACTGAAGCTTTCTTT. As protein: CASSQGAGGNTEAFF. The chain uses TRBV4-3 and TRBJ1-1; the match to TRBD1 covers 7 bases. The CDR3 consists of 15 residues. V gave up 1 base and J gave up 1 base; unmatched junction bases: 3. The germline V gene encodes CDR1 LGHNA and CDR2 YSLEER.

This chain joins TRBV6-1 and TRBJ2-7, with TRBD1 identical over 7 bases. Germline CDR1 is MNHNS and CDR2 is SASEGT. Losses at the gene ends were 4 bases for V and 4 bases for J; bases not matched to a gene: 16. CDR3 length: 17 amino acids. The CDR3 bases are TGTGCCAGCAGTGGGACCAGAGGGGGCCATAGTAGATACGAGCAGTACTTC. Protein: CASSGTRGGHSRYEQYF.

The V gene is TRBV7-9, the J gene TRBJ1-6, with 8 nucleotides matching TRBD1. CDR1 and CDR2 from the germline V gene are SEHNR and FQNEAQ (reference sequence). The CDR3 contains 15 residues. The V and J ends lost 5 bases and 5 bases, in that order; junction bases with no gene match: 5. DNA of the CDR3: TGTGCCAGCAGCGGACAGGGTAGAGATAATTCACCCCTCCACTTT. Translated, it gives CASSGQGRDNSPLHF.

This clone was detected a few times. The V call is TRBV2, the J call TRBJ2-2, with unresolved D. The germline CDR1 and CDR2 sequences are SNHLY and FYNNEI. The CDR3 loop spans 14 amino acids. Deletions cut 0 bases from V and 5 bases from J, with 7 bases between. The CDR3 coding sequence is TGTGCCAGCAGTGAAGCGGGTAGTACCGGGGAGCTGTTTTTT. Its protein is CASSEAGSTGELFF.

The chain employs TRBV30 and TRBJ2-1; 11 bases are shared with TRBD1. Germline CDR1 GTSNPN, CDR2 SVGIG (reference sequence). This CDR3 has 12 amino acids. Trimming at V came to 7 bases and at J to 7 bases, leaving 3 bases not matched to a gene. CDR3 in amino acids: CASGTGGNEQFF. The CDR3 DNA reads as TGTGCCTCCGGGACAGGGGGTAATGAGCAGTTCTTC.